These 27 T cell receptor beta chains were sequenced from one sample in a study of T cell responses to AZD1222 COVID-19 vaccine. Here immunoSEQ multiplex PCR was the method, and the copy in TCRdb shows in-frame clones only, minus some. The sample includes over 100,000 clones, approximately 90% of them seen just once. Sample: peripheral blood, taken on day 0 of AZD1222 vaccination. Receptors originate from an adult in good health.

This clone was seen only once. The V gene is TRBV2, the J gene TRBJ2-6; tentative D call: TRBD1 (6 bases). The CDR3 consists of 15 residues. From germline, CDR1 is SNHLY and CDR2 FYNNEI. The V end lost 8 bases, the J end lost 1 base, and 12 bases lay between the germline ends. CDR3 in amino acids: CASHPGQSGANVLTF. CDR3 bases: TGTGCCAGCCACCCTGGACAGTCTGGGGCCAACGTCCTGACTTTC. Using reference TRBV2 and TRBJ2-6 for the parts outside the CDR3, the full variable domain is EPEVTQTPSHQVTQMGQEVILRCVPISNHLYFYWYRQILGQKVEFLVSFYNNEISEKSEIFDDQFSVERPDGSNFTLKIRSTKLEDSAMYFCASHPGQSGANVLTFGAGSRLTVL.

This clone is a singleton in its sample. The chain joins TRBV7-9 to TRBJ1-1; D may be TRBD1 (5 bases). V was cut by 4 bases and J by 1 base, with 13 bases left in between. In germline, CDR1 is SEHNR, CDR2 FQNEAQ (reference sequence). The CDR3 is 15 residues long. CDR3 sequence reads: CASSSQGPRNTEAFF. CDR3 DNA sequence: TGTGCCAGCAGCTCTCAGGGACCGCGGAACACTGAAGCTTTCTTT.

This rearrangement joins TRBV28 to TRBJ1-6; D not resolved. In germline, CDR1 is MDHEN, CDR2 SYDVKM. V was shortened by 8 bases and J by 10 bases, with 9 bases between the two germline ends. The CDR3 extends over 11 amino acids. For the CDR3, the DNA is TGTGCCAGCTACCCCGGGTCACCCCTCCACTTT. It encodes CASYPGSPLHF.

CDR3 in DNA: TGTGCCAGCAGCGCGAGTTCCCCAGGGAGACGTAATTCACCCCTCCACTTT. This encodes CASSASSPGRRNSPLHF. The chain joins TRBV9 to TRBJ1-6; tentative D call: TRBD1 (5 bases). V lost 3 bases and J lost 6, with 19 bases in between. The germline CDR1 and CDR2 sequences are SGDLS and YYNGEE. The CDR3 consists of 17 residues.

The rearrangement joins TRBV19 to TRBJ2-1, with TRBD2 identical over 7 bases. The CDR3 is 15 amino acids. CDR1 LNHDA and CDR2 SQIVND come from the germline V gene (reference sequence). J gave up 3 bases and V 2 bases, and 4 bases lay outside the gene matches. The CDR3 loop reads CASSIKAGIYNEQFF. As DNA, the CDR3 is TGTGCCAGTAGTATAAAAGCGGGGATCTACAATGAGCAGTTCTTC.

The chain joins TRBV19 to TRBJ1-5, with D maybe TRBD1 (5 bases). Germline V gives CDR1 LNHDA, CDR2 SQIVND (reference sequence). There are 14 residues in the CDR3. V gave up 7 bases and J gave up 7 bases, with 17 bases separating them. CDR3 protein: CASTFGDRRQPQHF. In DNA, the CDR3 is TGTGCCAGTACCTTTGGGGACCGGAGGCAGCCCCAGCATTTT.

The gene calls are TRBV2 and TRBJ1-1; the D gene is possibly TRBD1 (6 bases). CDR1 and CDR2 (germline): SNHLY, FYNNEI. The CDR3 covers 13 residues. Trimming removed 5 bases at V and 6 bases at J, with 13 bases between. CDR3 loop: CASSSKKGAEAFF. The CDR3 nucleotides read TGTGCCAGCAGTTCGAAGAAGGGGGCTGAAGCTTTCTTT. Full variable domain (outside the CDR3, taken from reference TRBV2 and TRBJ1-1): EPEVTQTPSHQVTQMGQEVILRCVPISNHLYFYWYRQILGQKVEFLVSFYNNEISEKSEIFDDQFSVERPDGSNFTLKIRSTKLEDSAMYFCASSSKKGAEAFFGQGTRLTVV.

CDR3 nucleotides: TGTGCCAGCAGTTCTCGACTTAGACTAGCGGGGTTCTACGAGCAGTACTTC. It is translated as CASSSRLRLAGFYEQYF. V is TRBV27 and J is TRBJ2-7, with TRBD2 matching over 11 bases. The V and J ends lost 4 bases and 3 bases, in that order; junction bases with no gene match: 11. The length of the CDR3 is 17 residues. From germline, CDR1 is MNHEY and CDR2 SMNVEV (reference sequence).

V gene TRBV5-1 combines with J gene TRBJ1-1; D is undetermined. V lost 4 bases and J lost 1, with 11 bases in between. CDR1 is SGHRS, CDR2 YFSETQ, per germline. The CDR3 extends over 14 amino acids. CDR3 region: CASSPGRENTEAFF. Here the CDR3 DNA reads TGCGCCAGCAGCCCAGGACGGGAGAACACTGAAGCTTTCTTT.

The rearrangement links TRBV19 to TRBJ2-7, with 7 bases lining up with TRBD1. J gave up 3 bases and V 5 bases, and 16 bases lay outside the gene matches. Per the germline V gene, CDR1 is LNHDA and CDR2 is SQIVND (reference sequence). This CDR3 is 17 amino acids long. The CDR3 sequence is CASSPWAQTGPIYEQYF. CDR3 sequence (DNA): TGTGCCAGTAGTCCCTGGGCCCAGACAGGGCCTATCTACGAGCAGTACTTC. The full variable domain, in which reference TRBV19 and TRBJ2-7 provide the parts outside the CDR3, is DGGITQSPKYLFRKEGQNVTLSCEQNLNHDAMYWYRQDPGQGLRLIYYSQIVNDFQKGDIAEGYSVSREKKESFPLTVTSAQKNPTAFYLCASSPWAQTGPIYEQYFGPGTRLTVT.

This clone was picked up one time. This chain connects TRBV9 to TRBJ1-2; unclear D gene. V lost 4 bases, J lost 4 bases, and 8 bases lay in between. CDR1 SGDLS and CDR2 YYNGEE come from the germline V gene. This CDR3 spans 12 amino acids. The CDR3: CASSLDGYGYTF. CDR3 nucleotide sequence: TGTGCCAGCAGCTTGGACGGCTATGGCTACACCTTC.

This rearrangement joins TRBV21-1 to TRBJ1-1; the D call of TRBD1 is as the table states it, not checked on the DNA. TRBV21-1 is tagged as a pseudogene. This CDR3 comprises 15 residues. The CDR3 sequence: CASSQVTGGGTEAFF. The CDR3 nucleotides are TGTGCCAGCAGCCAAGTGACAGGGGGAGGGACTGAAGCTTTCTTT.

J is TRBJ1-4 and V is TRBV27; D is undetermined. The V gene's germline CDR1 is MNHEY and CDR2 SMNVEV (reference sequence). The CDR3 sequence is 14 residues long. Trimming removed 2 bases from V and 3 bases from J, with 7 bases in between. As DNA, the CDR3 is TGTGCCAGCAGTTTAGGTCTAGCTAATGAAAAACTGTTTTTT. Amino acids: CASSLGLANEKLFF.

CDR3 coding DNA: TGTGCCAGCAGCTTGGGTATCGGGACACCCAACACTGAAGCTTTCTTT. It is translated as CASSLGIGTPNTEAFF. The V and J genes are TRBV5-6 and TRBJ1-1; the D gene is possibly TRBD1 (6 bases). The CDR3 spans 16 residues. Germline CDR1 SGHDT, CDR2 YYEEEE. Between the trimmed V and J ends, which lost 0 bases and 2 bases, there was a span of 14 bases.

The rearrangement uses TRBV30 and TRBJ1-6; no clear D. Germline V gene lookup returns CDR1 GTSNPN and CDR2 SVGIG (reference sequence). V was trimmed by 7 bases and J by 3 bases, leaving 7 bases between them. The CDR3 extends over 12 amino acids. In DNA form, the CDR3 reads TGTGCCTTCCAAATCTATAATTCACCCCTCCACTTT. Amino acid sequence: CAFQIYNSPLHF.

The chain joins TRBV5-1 to TRBJ2-7; D gene uncertain. Trimming took off 0 bases at V and 0 bases at J, with 10 bases between the two ends. The germline CDR1 and CDR2 sequences are SGHRS and YFSETQ. This CDR3 region has 15 residues. The CDR3 DNA sequence: TGCGCCAGCAGCTTGGGTCGGCTAGACTCCTACGAGCAGTACTTC. This codes for CASSLGRLDSYEQYF.

The gene calls are TRBV5-4 and TRBJ1-6; D is ambiguous. The CDR3 consists of 15 residues. The V end lost 2 bases, the J end lost 0 bases, and 6 bases lay between the germline ends. Germline CDR1 reads SGHNT; CDR2 reads YYREEE (reference sequence). The CDR3 loop reads CASSFGSSYNSPLHF. CDR3 DNA: TGTGCCAGCAGCTTCGGGAGCTCCTATAATTCACCCCTCCACTTT. The whole variable domain, remainder taken from reference TRBV5-4 and TRBJ1-6, is ETGVTQSPTHLIKTRGQQVTLRCSSQSGHNTVSWYQQALGQGPQFIFQYYREEENGRGNFPPRFSGLQFPNYSSELNVNALELDDSALYLCASSFGSSYNSPLHFGNGTRLTVT.

This chain links TRBV4-2 with TRBJ2-2; 7 nucleotides match TRBD1. This CDR3 has 16 residues. V trimming: 3 bases; J trimming: 2 bases; junction bases outside the gene matches: 6. CDR1 LGHNA and CDR2 YNFKEQ come from the germline V gene. The CDR3 sequence: CASSQLTGVNTGELFF. DNA for the CDR3: TGTGCCAGCAGCCAGTTAACAGGGGTAAACACCGGGGAGCTGTTTTTT.

The chain carries TRBV2 and TRBJ2-5, with D possibly matching TRBD2 (5 bases). Trimming took off 6 bases at V and 10 bases at J, with 12 bases between the two ends. The CDR3 is made up of 11 amino acids. Germline assignment: CDR1 SNHLY and CDR2 FYNNEI. The CDR3 bases are TGTGCCAGCAGCGGGGAACGGGTCCAGTACTTC. Protein sequence: CASSGERVQYF.

This chain uses TRBV18 with TRBJ2-7; no clear D gene. This CDR3 spans 14 amino acids. Trimming shortened V by 3 bases and J by 1 base, and 10 bases separated the two germline ends. Per germline, CDR1 KGHSH and CDR2 LQKENI. CDR3 amino acids: CASSPPAPSYEQYF. CDR3 nucleotide sequence: TGTGCCAGCTCACCCCCCGCCCCTTCCTACGAGCAGTACTTC.

This rearrangement joins TRBV7-9 to TRBJ2-7, with 9 bases fitting TRBD2. CDR1 is SEHNR, CDR2 FQNEAQ, per germline (reference sequence). CDR3 length: 15 amino acids. V shed 0 bases and J 3 bases; nucleotides not matched to a gene: 3. The CDR3 region has the DNA TGTGCCAGCAGCTTAGCCCCTAGCGGGAACTACGAGCAGTACGTC. It translates to CASSLAPSGNYEQYV.

The J gene is TRBJ2-3, the V gene TRBV9; D unresolved. This CDR3 has 14 residues. The germline V gene has CDR1 SGDLS and CDR2 YYNGEE. The V end lost 0 bases, the J end lost 4 bases, and 9 bases lay between the germline ends. CDR3 coding DNA: TGTGCCAGCAGCGTAGTCTCTGGCTCAGATACGCAGTATTTT. Translated: CASSVVSGSDTQYF.

CDR3 sequence reads: CASSSLDSGSYEQYF. The CDR3 DNA reads TGCGCCAGCAGCTCCCTGGACAGTGGCTCCTACGAGCAGTACTTC. This chain connects TRBV5-1 to TRBJ2-7, with D maybe TRBD1 (6 bases). There are 15 residues in the CDR3. V dropped 3 bases and J dropped 0 bases, with 13 bases sitting between them. Germline V gene lookup returns CDR1 SGHRS and CDR2 YFSETQ.

The chain links TRBV5-5 to TRBJ2-3; 7 positions match TRBD2. Trimming removed 4 bases from V and 4 bases from J; junction bases left unmatched: 9. The CDR3 runs 15 residues. CDR1 and CDR2 from the germline V gene are SGHKS and YYEKEE (reference sequence). DNA of the CDR3: TGTGCCAGCAGCATAGCGGGCAGACAGCCAGATACGCAGTATTTT. Its translation is CASSIAGRQPDTQYF.

The rearrangement uses TRBV27 and TRBJ1-1, with TRBD1 matching 7 bases. Germline V gives CDR1 MNHEY, CDR2 SMNVEV (reference sequence). CDR3 length: 14 amino acids. V was clipped by 5 bases and J by 3 bases; unmatched bases: 6. The CDR3 here is CASSPQGSDTEAFF. The CDR3 DNA reads TGTGCCAGCAGTCCACAGGGGAGTGACACTGAAGCTTTCTTT.

The count of this clone is one. This chain links TRBV11-3 with TRBJ1-1; no definite D call. Trimming removed 1 base at V and 4 bases at J, with 4 bases between. The CDR3 has 12 amino acids. Germline CDR1 is SGHNT and CDR2 is YENEEA. The CDR3, as DNA: TGTGCCAGCAGCTTAGCTGGCACTGAAGCTTTCTTT. It specifies CASSLAGTEAFF.

The J gene is TRBJ2-3, the V gene TRBV2, with 8 bases matching TRBD1. The CDR3 extends over 16 amino acids. Germline V gives CDR1 SNHLY, CDR2 FYNNEI. The V and J ends lost 3 bases and 0 bases, in that order; junction bases with no gene match: 5. The CDR3 loop is CASSDNQGASTDTQYF. The CDR3 region has the DNA TGTGCCAGCAGTGACAATCAGGGGGCCAGCACAGATACGCAGTATTTT.